The 10 T cell receptor beta chains presented below share a single source sample, sequenced in a study of cytomegalovirus exposure and HLA in healthy donors (TCRdb year 2017). Library generation was performed with the immunoSEQ multiplex PCR assay. The table was pulled from immuneACCESS by TCRdb, which kept in-frame rearrangements only. Such tables lose some clones; where checked, under half of the loss comes from unresolved V genes, and the rest has no known cause. This sample gives about 88,000 clones in total; more than 70% of them show up just once. About an eighth of the sample rests with the top ten. What was sequenced was PBMCs. These receptors all come from a woman younger than 35 in good health and CMV-seropositive.

The chain uses TRBV27 and TRBJ1-2; TRBD1 agrees at 10 bases. The CDR3 runs 15 residues. V lost 6 bases to trimming and J lost 5 bases; unmatched junction nucleotides: 9. CDR1 and CDR2 (germline): MNHEY, SMNVEV (reference sequence). The CDR3, as DNA: TGTGCCAGCAGCAGAGGGGGACAGGGGCCTTATGGCTACACCTTC. Translating gives CASSRGGQGPYGYTF.

The chain employs TRBV11-2 and TRBJ1-2, with TRBD1 matching over 7 bases. From germline, CDR1 is SGHAT and CDR2 FQNNGV. The CDR3 covers 16 residues. Unmatched junction bases numbered 13, after V lost 5 bases and J lost 4 bases. Written as DNA, the CDR3 is TGTGCCAGCAGCACAACAGGGGCGGTGGGGACCTATGGCTACACCTTC. Protein: CASSTTGAVGTYGYTF.

J is TRBJ2-7 and V is TRBV4-1, with 8 bases matching TRBD1. Germline loops: CDR1 MGHRA, CDR2 YSYEKL. V was pared by 0 bases and J by 2 bases, with 3 bases of the junction left unmatched. CDR3 length: 15 amino acids. The CDR3 loop reads CASSQDRGRTYEQYF. CDR3 coding DNA: TGCGCCAGCAGCCAAGACAGGGGGCGAACCTACGAGCAGTACTTC.

This clone occurred once. The rearrangement links TRBV27 to TRBJ2-7, with D perhaps matching TRBD1 (6 bases). Germline V CDR1 and CDR2: MNHEY, SMNVEV (reference sequence). The germline V and J ends were trimmed by 3 bases and 3 bases, with 12 bases remaining between them. The CDR3 totals 14 residues. DNA for the CDR3: TGTGCCAGCAGTTTTCACAGGGCTTTCTACGAGCAGTACTTC. Translating gives CASSFHRAFYEQYF.

J is TRBJ1-2 and V is TRBV27; a possible D gene is TRBD1 (5 bases). Looked up from germline, CDR1 is MNHEY and CDR2 is SMNVEV (reference sequence). CDR3 size: 17 residues. V lost 2 bases to trimming and J lost 2 bases, with 18 bases between them. CDR3 coding DNA: TGTGCCAGCAGTTTAAACGGACACGTGTCCCGGAACTATGGCTACACCTTC. The encoded protein is CASSLNGHVSRNYGYTF.

Comments on this clone: Other DNA sequences in the sample encode the same CDR3. The chain recombines TRBV4-2 with TRBJ2-7; 9 bases map to TRBD2. There are 19 residues in the CDR3. The germline CDR1 and CDR2 sequences are LGHNA and YNFKEQ. J gave up 3 bases and V 3 bases, and 18 bases lay outside the gene matches. The CDR3 sequence is CASSQGRVAGALGLYEQYF. In DNA, the CDR3 is TGTGCCAGCAGCCAGGGGCGGGTAGCGGGGGCCCTTGGCCTCTACGAGCAGTACTTC.

The chain is built from TRBV5-1 and TRBJ2-1, with 7 bases identical to TRBD2. There are 16 residues in the CDR3. V shed 4 bases, J shed 7 bases, and the junction held 14 bases outside the gene matches. Per germline, CDR1 SGHRS and CDR2 YFSETQ. CDR3 loop: CASSQGWTSRHNEQFF. CDR3 nucleotide sequence: TGCGCCAGCAGCCAAGGGTGGACTAGTAGACATAATGAGCAGTTCTTC.

V is TRBV7-2 and J is TRBJ2-7; tentatively, D is TRBD1 (5 bases). V lost 4 bases, J lost 1 base, and 8 bases lay in between. Germline assignment: CDR1 SGHTA and CDR2 FQGNSA. The CDR3 sequence is 13 residues long. As DNA, the CDR3 is TGTGCCAGCAGCTCCCGACAGTCCTACGAGCAGTACTTC. Amino acids: CASSSRQSYEQYF.

This clone is a singleton in its sample. The rearrangement links TRBV27 to TRBJ1-5; no clear D gene. Germline assignment: CDR1 MNHEY and CDR2 SMNVEV (reference sequence). Trimming removed 3 bases from V and 6 bases from J, with 9 bases in between. This CDR3 region has 13 residues. The CDR3 DNA sequence: TGTGCCAGCAGTTTGAGGGAGTCTCAGCCCCAGCATTTT. This translates into CASSLRESQPQHF.

V gene TRBV7-9 combines with J gene TRBJ1-1; 7 positions agree with TRBD1. Germline V CDR1 and CDR2: SEHNR, FQNEAQ (reference sequence). With V trimmed by 1 base and J by 2 bases, 10 bases remained unmatched. The CDR3 consists of 17 residues. CDR3: CASSLEGARSTNTEAFF. In DNA, the CDR3 is TGTGCCAGCAGCTTAGAGGGGGCCAGGTCCACAAACACTGAAGCTTTCTTT.